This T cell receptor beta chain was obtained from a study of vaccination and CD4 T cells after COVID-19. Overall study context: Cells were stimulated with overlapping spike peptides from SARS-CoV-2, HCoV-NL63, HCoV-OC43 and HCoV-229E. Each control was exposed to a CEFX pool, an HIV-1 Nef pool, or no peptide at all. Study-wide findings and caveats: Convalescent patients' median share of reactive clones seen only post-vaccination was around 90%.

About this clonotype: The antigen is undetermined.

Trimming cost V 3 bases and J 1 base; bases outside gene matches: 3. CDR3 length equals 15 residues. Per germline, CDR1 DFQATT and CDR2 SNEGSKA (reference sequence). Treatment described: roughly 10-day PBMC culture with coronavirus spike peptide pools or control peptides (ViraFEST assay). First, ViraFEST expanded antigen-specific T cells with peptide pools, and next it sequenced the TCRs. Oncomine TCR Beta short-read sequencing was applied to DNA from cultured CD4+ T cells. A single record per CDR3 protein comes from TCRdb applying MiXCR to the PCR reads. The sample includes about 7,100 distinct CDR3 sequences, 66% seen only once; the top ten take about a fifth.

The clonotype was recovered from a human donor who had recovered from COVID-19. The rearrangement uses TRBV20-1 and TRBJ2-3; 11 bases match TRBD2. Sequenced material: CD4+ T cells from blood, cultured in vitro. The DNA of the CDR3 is TGCAGTGCTAGGGGGGGACTAGCGGGCACAGATACGCAGTATTTT. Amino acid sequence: CSARGGLAGTDTQYF.